The rows below give T cell receptor beta chains drawn from one sample of a study of blood T cell repertoires in COVID-19. Libraries were prepared by immunoSEQ multiplex PCR; TCRdb keeps only in-frame clonotypes and omits some of them. Of under 350,000 clones detected, roughly 83% appear once; the ten largest clones hold 3.5% to 5.5%. The sequencing sample was made of peripheral blood. These receptors came from a man aged 55 to 70 who had recovered from COVID-19. The CDR3 runs from the conserved cysteine through the conserved F or W. A D gene is named only where the DNA matches it firmly. Size is omitted from some rows. Given values are once, few, many or a class for expanded clones.

CDR3aa	CDR3nt	abundance	v_gene	j_gene	d_gene
CASSFPSVETQYF	TGTGCCAGCAGTTTCCCTAGCGTGGAGACCCAGTACTTC	NA	TRBV28	TRBJ2-5	NA
CASSYRLAGVYNEQFF	TGCGCCAGCAGTTATCGACTAGCGGGGGTCTACAATGAGCAGTTCTTC	NA	TRBV5-1	TRBJ2-1	TRBD2
CASSLDSTYEQYF	TGTGCCAGCAGCTTGGACAGTACCTACGAGCAGTACTTC	NA	TRBV7-9	TRBJ2-7	NA
CASSANLPDSPGELFF	TGTGCCAGCAGTGCCAACCTACCCGACAGTCCCGGGGAGCTGTTTTTT	NA	TRBV6-1	TRBJ2-2	NA
CASSILAGERKNQPQHF	TGTGCCAGTAGTATCCTGGCAGGGGAGAGAAAGAATCAGCCCCAGCATTTT	NA	TRBV19	TRBJ1-5	NA
CSVADPEGGYTF	TGCAGCGTAGCGGACCCCGAGGGCGGCTACACCTTC	NA	TRBV29-1	TRBJ1-2	NA
CASSKVGEVIQYF	TGTGCCAGTAGCAAGGTAGGGGAGGTCATTCAGTACTTC	NA	TRBV19	TRBJ2-4	NA
CASSSTGLGNSPLHF	TGTGCCAGCAGTTCAACAGGGCTGGGGAATTCACCCCTCCACTTT	NA	TRBV6-5	TRBJ1-6	NA
CAISGTSGTYYNEQFF	TGTGCCATCAGTGGAACTAGCGGGACGTATTACAATGAGCAGTTCTTC	once	TRBV10-3	TRBJ2-1	TRBD2
CASNSDRGLGSNQPQHF	TGTGCCAGTAACTCGGACAGGGGTTTGGGTAGCAATCAGCCCCAGCATTTT	NA	TRBV19	TRBJ1-5	TRBD1
CASSPRDRANQPQHF	TGTGCCAGCAGCCCCCGGGACAGGGCGAATCAGCCCCAGCATTTT	NA	TRBV7-8	TRBJ1-5	TRBD1
CASSVAPTTGSGNTIYF	TGTGCCAGCAGCGTAGCTCCAACGACGGGCTCTGGAAACACCATATATTTT	NA	TRBV9	TRBJ1-3	NA
CASSLEGQGVSIAKNIQYF	TGCGCCAGCAGCTTGGAAGGACAGGGGGTTTCTATAGCCAAAAACATTCAGTACTTC	NA	TRBV5-1	TRBJ2-4	TRBD1
CASSQGPSGVRPFF	TGTGCCAGCAGTCAAGGCCCTAGCGGGGTTCGTCCGTTCTTC	NA	TRBV3-1/TRBV3-2	TRBJ2-1	TRBD2
CASSVPGQEKETDTQYF	TGTGCCAGCAGCGTACCGGGACAGGAGAAGGAGACAGATACGCAGTATTTT	NA	TRBV21-1	TRBJ2-3	NA
CATDRPRGSLNEQYF	TGTGCCACCGACCGACCCAGGGGGAGTTTGAACGAGCAGTACTTC	NA	TRBV24-1	TRBJ2-7	TRBD1
CASSPGLAGVGDTQYF	TGCGCCAGCAGCCCGGGGCTAGCGGGAGTGGGAGATACGCAGTATTTT	NA	TRBV5-1	TRBJ2-3	TRBD2
CASSLSWRTSGRSYEQYF	TGTGCCAGCAGTTTAAGCTGGAGGACTAGCGGGAGATCCTACGAGCAGTACTTC	NA	TRBV27	TRBJ2-7	TRBD2
CASSLSAGGNEQFF	TGCGCCAGCAGCTTGTCTGCGGGAGGAAATGAGCAGTTCTTC	NA	TRBV5-1	TRBJ2-1	TRBD2
CASSRGVGTGYGYTF	TGTGCCAGTAGTCGTGGTGTTGGGACAGGGTACGGCTACACCTTC	NA	TRBV19	TRBJ1-2	TRBD1
CASSLAGGPRETQYF	TGTGCCAGCAGCTTAGCGGGAGGGCCTCGGGAGACCCAGTACTTC	NA	TRBV11-3	TRBJ2-5	TRBD2
CATLRHPGGISPLHF	TGTGCCACCTTGCGCCACCCAGGGGGGATTTCACCCCTCCACTTT	NA	TRBV24-1	TRBJ1-6	TRBD1
CASSFEKLAGGPGKNEQFF	TGCGCCAGCAGCTTCGAAAAGCTAGCGGGAGGGCCGGGGAAAAATGAGCAGTTCTTC	NA	TRBV5-1	TRBJ2-1	TRBD2
CASSQSGHEQFF	TGTGCCAGCAGCCAATCAGGGCATGAGCAGTTCTTC	few	TRBV3-1/TRBV3-2	TRBJ2-1	NA
CASNYGTGRQPQHF	TGTGCCAGCAACTACGGGACAGGGCGTCAGCCCCAGCATTTT	NA	TRBV28	TRBJ1-5	TRBD1
CASSQATENYGYTF	TGTGCCAGCAGCCAAGCGACAGAGAACTATGGCTACACCTTC	NA	TRBV4-2	TRBJ1-2	NA
CASSPTSGSTTGELFF	TGTGCCAGCAGCCCGACTAGCGGGAGCACCACCGGGGAGCTGTTTTTT	NA	TRBV6-2/TRBV6-3	TRBJ2-2	TRBD2
CASSPLPAGGQNEQFF	TGTGCCAGCTCACCCCTCCCAGCGGGGGGCCAAAATGAGCAGTTCTTC	NA	TRBV18	TRBJ2-1	TRBD2
CASSLEGQTYNEQFF	TGTGCCAGCAGTCTGGAGGGACAGACCTACAATGAGCAGTTCTTC	few	TRBV5-8	TRBJ2-1	NA
CASKGAGMGQPQHF	TGTGCCAGCAAGGGGGCGGGGATGGGGCAGCCCCAGCATTTT	NA	TRBV2	TRBJ1-5	TRBD1
CASSVGASGLEQYF	TGTGCCAGCAGCGTAGGGGCTAGCGGGTTGGAGCAGTACTTC	NA	TRBV9	TRBJ2-7	TRBD2
CSVSPGTQANYGYTF	TGCAGCGTTTCCCCCGGGACACAGGCTAACTATGGCTACACCTTC	NA	TRBV29-1	TRBJ1-2	NA
CSVEAGGNQPQHF	TGCAGCGTGGAGGCAGGTGGAAATCAGCCCCAGCATTTT	NA	TRBV29-1	TRBJ1-5	NA
CASSEDTRPNTEAFF	TGTGCCAGCAGTGAAGATACACGTCCCAACACTGAAGCTTTCTTT	NA	TRBV6-1	TRBJ1-1	NA
CSVDRGYEQYF	TGCAGCGTTGACAGGGGCTACGAGCAGTACTTC	NA	TRBV29-1	TRBJ2-7	NA
CASRTGSSGQPQHF	TGTGCCAGCAGAACAGGGTCGTCGGGCCAGCCCCAGCATTTT	NA	TRBV28	TRBJ1-5	NA
CASTGETGVVTQYF	TGTGCCAGCACTGGGGAGACAGGGGTGGTGACCCAGTACTTC	NA	TRBV25-1	TRBJ2-5	TRBD1
CASSVNRGPGGQYF	TGTGCCAGCAGCGTTAACAGGGGCCCCGGTGGGCAGTACTTC	once	TRBV9	TRBJ2-7	TRBD1
CAWSVLKLAGGNTGQETQYF	TGTGCCTGGAGTGTACTGAAGTTAGCGGGGGGGAATACTGGCCAAGAGACCCAGTACTTC	NA	TRBV30	TRBJ2-5	TRBD2
CASSPRGGDEKLFF	TGTGCCAGCAGCCCACGGGGAGGGGATGAAAAACTGTTTTTT	NA	TRBV7-9	TRBJ1-4	NA
CASIPTVGARNTEAFF	TGTGCCAGTATCCCTACTGTAGGGGCGCGGAACACTGAAGCTTTCTTT	NA	TRBV19	TRBJ1-1	NA
CASSPGGPTEAFF	TGTGCCAGCTCACCCGGGGGTCCCACTGAAGCTTTCTTT	few	TRBV18	TRBJ1-1	NA
CATSAQRPTGPTYEQYF	TGTGCCACCAGTGCCCAAAGGCCGACAGGGCCGACCTACGAGCAGTACTTC	NA	TRBV24-1	TRBJ2-7	TRBD1
CSGLRVDGYTF	TGCAGCGGACTAAGGGTCGATGGCTACACCTTC	NA	TRBV29-1	TRBJ1-2	NA
CASSPRQRSQPQHF	TGTGCCAGCAGTCCCCGACAGAGGTCTCAGCCCCAGCATTTT	once	TRBV27	TRBJ1-5	NA
CASRRQGSGEQYF	TGTGCCAGCAGACGACAGGGATCGGGCGAGCAGTACTTC	once	TRBV27	TRBJ2-7	TRBD1
CASSLVEGAEAFF	TGTGCCAGCAGCTTAGTGGAGGGAGCTGAAGCTTTCTTT	NA	TRBV11-2	TRBJ1-1	NA
CASSLDRETTYEQYF	TGCGCCAGCAGCTTAGACAGGGAGACGACCTACGAGCAGTACTTC	NA	TRBV5-1	TRBJ2-7	TRBD1
CASSPLQENQPQHF	TGCGCCAGCAGCCCGTTACAGGAGAATCAGCCCCAGCATTTT	NA	TRBV4-1	TRBJ1-5	NA
CASSLEGGSGYTF	TGTGCCAGCAGCTTGGAAGGGGGCTCTGGCTACACCTTC	NA	TRBV5-4	TRBJ1-2	TRBD1
CASSLVDRERNTGELFF	TGTGCCAGCAGCTTGGTTGACAGGGAGAGAAACACCGGGGAGCTGTTTTTT	NA	TRBV11-2	TRBJ2-2	TRBD1
CASSLRRQGGLFF	TGTGCCAGCAGTTTACGCCGGCAGGGTGGACTGTTTTTT	few	TRBV28	TRBJ1-4	NA
CAWTTGTGVRNIQYF	TGTGCCTGGACGACCGGGACAGGGGTCCGGAACATTCAGTACTTC	NA	TRBV30	TRBJ2-4	TRBD1
CASSLLAGQGATGELFF	TGCGCCAGCAGCTTGCTAGCCGGACAGGGGGCGACCGGGGAGCTGTTTTTT	NA	TRBV5-1	TRBJ2-2	TRBD1
CASSDSGPNEKLFF	TGTGCCAGCAGTGATTCAGGCCCTAATGAAAAACTGTTTTTT	NA	TRBV6-1	TRBJ1-4	NA
CASSDRQVPYGYTF	TGTGCCAGCAGTGACAGACAGGTCCCCTATGGCTACACCTTC	few	TRBV25-1	TRBJ1-2	NA
CASSQDRSVRSWSDGYTF	TGCGCCAGCAGCCAAGACCGGAGCGTGCGATCATGGTCAGATGGCTACACCTTC	many	TRBV4-1	TRBJ1-2	NA
CASSIIGAATDTQYF	TGTGCCAGTAGTATAATTGGGGCGGCCACAGATACGCAGTATTTT	NA	TRBV19	TRBJ2-3	NA
CASSPSRTRLESDTQYF	TGTGCCAGCAGTCCCTCTCGAACCCGGCTGGAGTCAGATACGCAGTATTTT	NA	TRBV27	TRBJ2-3	NA